The next 15 T cell receptor beta chains were all read from a single sample in a study of shared clonotypes between healthy human individuals. Repertoires were generated with immunoSEQ multiplex PCR, while TCRdb's copy carries only in-frame clones and drops some. The sample includes roughly 1,000,000 clones, about 80% seen only once; the top ten take under 0.8%. Sequencing used memory CD4+ T cells from PBMCs. Subset: CD45RA-negative fraction. Receptors were obtained from a young man in good health. Some clones in this sample may be carry-over from other donors' samples.

V and J are TRBV30 and TRBJ1-1; D may be TRBD1 (6 bases). CDR1 and CDR2 (germline): GTSNPN, SVGIG (reference sequence). The CDR3 is 13 residues long. V gave up 1 base and J gave up 6 bases, with 12 bases separating them. CDR3 sequence reads: CAWSGTGKAEAFF. As DNA, the CDR3 is TGTGCCTGGAGTGGAACAGGGAAGGCTGAAGCTTTCTTT. Filled out from reference TRBV30 and TRBJ1-1, the complete variable domain reads SQTIHQWPATLVQPVGSPLSLECTVEGTSNPNLYWYRQAAGRGLQLLFYSVGIGQISSEVPQNLSASRPQDRQFILSSKKLLLSDSGFYLCAWSGTGKAEAFFGQGTRLTVV.

This chain's CDR3 is CSAPQNTEAFF. The CDR3 DNA reads as TGCAGTGCTCCCCAGAACACTGAAGCTTTCTTT. The chain joins TRBV20-1 to TRBJ1-1, with D hard to call. V lost 5 bases and J 1 base, leaving 5 bases between the germline ends. Germline values: CDR1 DFQATT, CDR2 SNEGSKA (reference sequence). The CDR3 is 11 amino acids.

The chain has TRBV30 and TRBJ2-7, with D perhaps given as TRBD1 or TRBD2 (5 bases each). Germline CDR1 and CDR2: GTSNPN and SVGIG (reference sequence). The ends were cut back, 3 bases at V and 0 bases at J, with 6 bases in the middle. The CDR3 has 12 residues. CDR3 coding DNA: TGTGCCTGGAGGGGGACCTCCTACGAGCAGTACTTC. It translates to CAWRGTSYEQYF.

A note on this clone: This may come from a read error, since a much larger clone is one base off. It is likely a read error, because the conserved phenylalanine at the end of the CDR3 is missing. The J gene is TRBJ1-1, the V gene TRBV30; the D is unclear. There are 11 residues in the CDR3. Germline V gene data show CDR1 as GTSNPN and CDR2 as SVGIG (reference sequence). V gave up 4 bases and J gave up 3 bases, with 6 bases separating them. CDR3 protein: CAWITYTEAFL. The CDR3 DNA is TGTGCCTGGATTACTTACACTGAAGCTTTCCTT.

The CDR3 spells CASSPRDGYTF. In DNA form, the CDR3 reads TGTGCCAGCTCACCACGGGATGGCTACACCTTC. The rearrangement uses TRBV18 and TRBJ1-2; D gene unclear. The CDR3 extends over 11 amino acids. Trimming stripped 1 base from V and 6 bases from J, with 3 bases between. CDR1 is KGHSH, CDR2 LQKENI, per germline.

This chain joins TRBV7-2 and TRBJ1-5; tentatively, D is TRBD1 (6 bases). V lost 5 bases and J lost 7, with 12 bases in between. Germline V gene data show CDR1 as SGHTA and CDR2 as FQGNSA. This CDR3 region has 13 residues. DNA for the CDR3: TGTGCCAGCAGCCGCACCCAGGGGCAGCCCCAGCATTTT. Translation: CASSRTQGQPQHF.

This chain connects TRBV2 to TRBJ1-1; 8 bases are shared with TRBD1. This CDR3 is 14 amino acids long. Trimming at V came to 5 bases and at J to 5 bases, leaving 7 bases not matched to a gene. Germline CDR1 is SNHLY and CDR2 is FYNNEI. CDR3 sequence reads: CASSIQGEGTEAFF. The CDR3 region has the DNA TGTGCCAGCAGTATACAGGGGGAAGGAACTGAAGCTTTCTTT.

V is TRBV5-1 and J is TRBJ2-1, with 8 bases matching TRBD1. Germline CDR1 reads SGHRS; CDR2 reads YFSETQ. CDR3 length: 13 amino acids. Trimming at V came to 4 bases and at J to 8 bases, leaving 5 bases not matched to a gene. CDR3 loop: CASSTNRGDEQFF. CDR3 bases: TGCGCCAGCAGCACAAACAGGGGGGATGAGCAGTTCTTC.

This clone has only one observation. This chain links TRBV28 with TRBJ1-5; D perhaps matches TRBD1 (6 bases). CDR1 is MDHEN and CDR2 is SYDVKM in the germline V gene. This CDR3 has 15 residues. V lost 3 bases and J lost 7, with 16 bases in between. CDR3 coding DNA: TGTGCCAGCAGTTTGGGCAGGGGTAGTGGCCAGCCCCAGCATTTT. It specifies CASSLGRGSGQPQHF.

The J gene is TRBJ1-5, the V gene TRBV7-9; D is ambiguous. The V end was cut by 4 bases, the J end by 3 bases, with 10 bases between. Per the germline V gene, CDR1 is SEHNR and CDR2 is FQNEAQ (reference sequence). CDR3 length: 14 amino acids. The CDR3 region has the DNA TGTGCCAGCAGCTCCGGGGATCACAATCAGCCCCAGCATTTT. It yields the protein CASSSGDHNQPQHF. Complete variable domain (other parts from reference TRBV7-9 and TRBJ1-5): DTGVSQNPRHKITKRGQNVTFRCDPISEHNRLYWYRQTLGQGPEFLTYFQNEAQLEKSRLLSDRFSAERPKGSFSTLEIQRTEQGDSAMYLCASSSGDHNQPQHFGDGTRLSIL.

CDR3 nucleotide sequence: TGCGCCAGCAGCTTGGTAGGGAACAGGGGAAACATTCAGTACTTC. Protein product: CASSLVGNRGNIQYF. The chain recombines TRBV5-1 with TRBJ2-4; TRBD1 agrees at 7 bases. The CDR3 loop spans 15 amino acids. Germline CDR1 is SGHRS and CDR2 is YFSETQ. The V segment lost 0 bases and the J segment 6 bases; nucleotides outside the gene matches: 6.

J is TRBJ2-3 and V is TRBV5-1, with a weak D call TRBD1 (7 bases). The length of the CDR3 is 16 residues. Germline CDR1 reads SGHRS; CDR2 reads YFSETQ. V dropped 0 bases and J dropped 0 bases, with 11 bases sitting between them. The CDR3 DNA reads TGCGCCAGCAGCTTGGCCGGGGGACAGAGCACAGATACGCAGTATTTT. This encodes CASSLAGGQSTDTQYF.

In its sample, this clone was seen a few times. J is TRBJ2-7 and V is TRBV4-1, with 8 nucleotides matching TRBD2. The CDR3 spans 15 residues. V dropped 0 bases and J dropped 5; count of bases not matched to a gene: 6. Germline V gives CDR1 MGHRA, CDR2 YSYEKL. The CDR3 DNA sequence: TGCGCCAGCAGCCAAGATAGGACTAGCAGGGACGAGCAGTACTTC. Translation gives CASSQDRTSRDEQYF.

The chain uses TRBV6-6 and TRBJ1-2; 8 bases match TRBD1. Germline-derived CDR1 and CDR2 are MNHNY and SVGAGI (reference sequence). V lost 6 bases, J lost 2 bases, and 2 bases stayed unmatched. This CDR3 contains 13 residues. CDR3 nucleotide sequence: TGTGCCAGCAGCAGGGGGCGGAACTATGGCTACACCTTC. Protein: CASSRGRNYGYTF.

This clone was detected only once. The chain uses TRBV6-1 and TRBJ1-5; D gene ambiguous. Trimming pared 0 bases from V and 7 bases from J, leaving 13 bases between. The CDR3 consists of 15 residues. The V gene's germline CDR1 is MNHNS and CDR2 SASEGT. Here the CDR3 reads CASSEAGLLGQPQHF. The CDR3 DNA follows: TGTGCCAGCAGTGAAGCTGGCCTGCTAGGGCAGCCCCAGCATTTT.